Sequencing of this T cell receptor (beta chain) was carried out in a study of PD-1 and CTLA-4 blockade in melanoma. Produced via immunoSEQ multiplex PCR; TCRdb's table is partial and in-frame only. There are 20,000 or so clones in the sample; 88% occur only once, and approximately 8% lies in the top ten. V dropped 4 bases and J dropped 0; count of bases not matched to a gene: 6. The germline gives CDR1 MDHEN, CDR2 SYDVKM. This CDR3 has 17 residues. The sequencing here drew on CD8+ T cells from peripheral blood, taken before anti-PD-1 treatment. The sequence came from a human donor with melanoma. The rearrangement links TRBV28 to TRBJ2-7, with 13 bases fitting TRBD2. The CDR3 protein is CASSSGTSGALSYEQYF. In DNA form, the CDR3 reads TGTGCCAGCAGTTCCGGGACTAGCGGGGCCCTCTCCTACGAGCAGTACTTC.